This entry concerns a single T cell receptor (beta chain). The target antigen is unknown. This entry is derived from a study of T cell responses to AZD1222 COVID-19 vaccine. The CDR3 runs 13 residues. Germline V gene lookup returns CDR1 SGHVS and CDR2 FQNEAQ. V shed 8 bases and J 1 base; nucleotides not matched to a gene: 3. Whole-study results and caveats: Among vaccine-associated CD4 TCRs, coverage spanned spike, with dominance at 160-218 and 743-854.

TCRdb's copy holds only in-frame clones and misses some; the assay was immunoSEQ multiplex PCR. The sample records about 150,000 clones, about 90% being singletons. Sequencing used peripheral blood, obtained on day 0 of AZD1222 vaccination. The receptor was isolated from an adult in good health. This chain links TRBV7-8 with TRBJ2-7, with TRBD2 matching over 9 bases. CDR3 protein: CASGAGGSYEQYF. The CDR3 DNA sequence: TGTGCCAGCGGTGCGGGAGGGTCCTACGAGCAGTACTTC.